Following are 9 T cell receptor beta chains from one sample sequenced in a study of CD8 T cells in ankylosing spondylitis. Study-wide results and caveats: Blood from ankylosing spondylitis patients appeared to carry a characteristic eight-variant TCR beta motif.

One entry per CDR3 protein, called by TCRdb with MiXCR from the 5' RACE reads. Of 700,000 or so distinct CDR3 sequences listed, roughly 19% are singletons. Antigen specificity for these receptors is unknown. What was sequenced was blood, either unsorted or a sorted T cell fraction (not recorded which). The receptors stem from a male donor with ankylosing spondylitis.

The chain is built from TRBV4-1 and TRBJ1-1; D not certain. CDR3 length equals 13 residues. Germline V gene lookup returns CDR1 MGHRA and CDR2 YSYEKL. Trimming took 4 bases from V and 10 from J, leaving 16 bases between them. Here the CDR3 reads CASSPRVLAGAFF. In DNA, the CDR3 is TGCGCCAGCAGCCCCCGCGTCCTCGCCGGAGCTTTCTTT.

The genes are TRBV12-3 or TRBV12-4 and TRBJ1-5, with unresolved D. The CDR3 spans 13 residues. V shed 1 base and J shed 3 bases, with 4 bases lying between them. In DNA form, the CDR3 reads TGTGCCAGCAGTTTAGGCATCAATCAGCCCCAGCATTTT. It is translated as CASSLGINQPQHF.

CDR3 residues: CASTRGGDTEAFF. The CDR3 nucleotides read TGTGCCAGCACGCGGGGGGGGGACACTGAAGCTTTCTTT. The rearrangement joins TRBV2 to TRBJ1-1, with D possibly being TRBD1 (5 bases). Germline assignment: CDR1 SNHLY and CDR2 FYNNEI. V was shortened by 7 bases and J by 3 bases, with 12 bases between the two germline ends. The CDR3 consists of 13 residues.

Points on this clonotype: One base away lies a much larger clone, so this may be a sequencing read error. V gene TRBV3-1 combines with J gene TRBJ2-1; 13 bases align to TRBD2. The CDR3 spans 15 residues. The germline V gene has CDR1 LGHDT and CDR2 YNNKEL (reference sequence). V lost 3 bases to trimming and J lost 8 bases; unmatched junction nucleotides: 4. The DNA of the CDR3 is TGTGCCAGCAGCCATACTAGCGGGGGGGCGTATGAGCAGTTCTTC. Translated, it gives CASSHTSGGAYEQFF.

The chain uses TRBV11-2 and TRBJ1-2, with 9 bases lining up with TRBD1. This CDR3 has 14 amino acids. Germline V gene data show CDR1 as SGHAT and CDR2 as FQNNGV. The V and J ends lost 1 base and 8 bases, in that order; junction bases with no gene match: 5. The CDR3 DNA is TGTGCCAGCAGCTTAGTACAGGGGGCGCGAGGCTACACCTTC. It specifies CASSLVQGARGYTF.

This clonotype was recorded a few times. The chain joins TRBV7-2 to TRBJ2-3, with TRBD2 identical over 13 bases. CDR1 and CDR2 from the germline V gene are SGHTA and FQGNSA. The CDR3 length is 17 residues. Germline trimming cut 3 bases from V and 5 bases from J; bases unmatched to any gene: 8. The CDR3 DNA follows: TGTGCCAGCAGCTTTCGACTAGCGGGAGGCAGTATAGATACGCAGTATTTT. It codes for CASSFRLAGGSIDTQYF.

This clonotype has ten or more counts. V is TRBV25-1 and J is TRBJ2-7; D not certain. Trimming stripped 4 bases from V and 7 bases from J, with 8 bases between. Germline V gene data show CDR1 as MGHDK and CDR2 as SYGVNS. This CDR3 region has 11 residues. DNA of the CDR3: TGTGCCAGCAGTGTTTTAGAAGAGCAGTACTTC. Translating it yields CASSVLEEQYF.

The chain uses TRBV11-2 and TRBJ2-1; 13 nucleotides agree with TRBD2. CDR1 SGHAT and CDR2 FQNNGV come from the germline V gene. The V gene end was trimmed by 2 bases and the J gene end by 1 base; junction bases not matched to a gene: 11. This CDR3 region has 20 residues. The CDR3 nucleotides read TGTGCCAGCAGCTTATTCGAACTAGCGGGAGGGCCGAGATCCTACAATGAGCAGTTCTTC. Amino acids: CASSLFELAGGPRSYNEQFF.

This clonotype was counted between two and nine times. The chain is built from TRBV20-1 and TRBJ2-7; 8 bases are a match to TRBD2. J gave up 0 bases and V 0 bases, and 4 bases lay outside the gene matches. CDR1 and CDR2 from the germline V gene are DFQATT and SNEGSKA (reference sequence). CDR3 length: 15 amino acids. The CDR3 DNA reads TGCAGTGCTAGAGAACTAGCGGCAAGCTCCTACGAGCAGTACTTC. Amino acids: CSARELAASSYEQYF.